This T cell receptor (beta chain) stems from a study of shared clonotypes between healthy human individuals. Across the study: Researchers assigned three CD4 naive, three CD4 memory, two CD8 naive and one CD8 memory plate to each donor.

CDR1 is MDHEN, CDR2 SYDVKM, per germline. CDR3 length: 16 residues. Trimming took off 3 bases at V and 0 bases at J, with 12 bases between the two ends. Assay: immunoSEQ multiplex PCR; the TCRdb copy retains only in-frame clones and omits some. This table has 1,400,000 or so clones, just under 99% appearing once. This clone has only one observation. This TCR derives from a man aged 25-45 years in good health. Source material: naive CD4+ T cells sorted from blood. Noted subset: CD45RA+ positively selected. V usage is TRBV28 and J usage is TRBJ1-5; D gene ambiguous. CDR3 coding DNA: TGTGCCAGCAGTTTGTTAACTACTTATAGCAATCAGCCCCAGCATTTT. This codes for CASSLLTTYSNQPQHF.